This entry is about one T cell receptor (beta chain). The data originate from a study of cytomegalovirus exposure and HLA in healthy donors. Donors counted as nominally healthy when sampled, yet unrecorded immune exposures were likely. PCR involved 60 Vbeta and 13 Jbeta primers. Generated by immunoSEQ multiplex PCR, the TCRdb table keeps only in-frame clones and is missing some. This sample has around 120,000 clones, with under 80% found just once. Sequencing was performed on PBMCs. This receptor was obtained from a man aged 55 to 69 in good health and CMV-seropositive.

CDR3 in amino acids: CASSWGQANTGELFF. CDR3 sequence (DNA): TGCGCCAGCAGCTGGGGACAGGCGAACACCGGGGAGCTGTTTTTT. The chain uses TRBV5-1 and TRBJ2-2, with 8 bases matching TRBD1. The V and J ends lost 3 bases and 0 bases, in that order; junction bases with no gene match: 1. Germline CDR1 is SGHRS and CDR2 is YFSETQ. The CDR3 spans 15 residues.